The T cell receptor (beta chain) under discussion was sequenced for a study of blood T cell repertoires in COVID-19. This clone was seen a single time. Original analysis: By means of reference gene primer amplification, nucleated cell counts were estimated. Method: immunoSEQ multiplex PCR; TCRdb's copy keeps in-frame clones and lacks some. V and J calls and clone size are copied from that table; D and trimming were computed from the DNA. The top ten clones hold 25% to 35% of a sample with tens of thousands of clones, 70% to 90% of them seen once. Trimming took 2 bases from V and 6 from J, leaving 10 bases between them. This CDR3 has 14 amino acids. Germline lookup yields CDR1 SGHDN and CDR2 FVKESK.

V usage is TRBV14 and J usage is TRBJ1-4, with a possible D match to TRBD1 (5 bases). The specimen sequenced was peripheral blood. The origin of this receptor is a man aged 45 to 65 with active or convalescent COVID-19. This chain's CDR3 is CASSQSREYEKLFF. The CDR3 coding sequence is TGTGCCAGCAGCCAATCCAGGGAATATGAAAAACTGTTTTTT.